These T cell receptor beta chains were read from a single sample in a study of neoadjuvant anti-PD-1 for oral cavity cancer. The repertoire was sequenced with immunoSEQ multiplex PCR; TCRdb's copy has only in-frame clones and lacks some. The table records approximately 42,000 clones, 60% to 80% of them present only once. Material: PBMCs, obtained after nivolumab (anti-PD-1) treatment. Source of these receptors: a person aged 40 to 85 with oral cavity squamous cell carcinoma. The CDR3 runs from the conserved cysteine through the conserved F or W. The order of the fields is V gene, clone size, J gene, D gene, CDR3 protein, CDR3 DNA. A D gene is named only where the DNA matches it firmly. Size is stated for part of the rows, as once, few or many counts, or as a class when the clone is expanded.

v_call: TRBV2; clone_size: .; j_call: TRBJ1-4; d_call: .; cdr3_aa: CASSDLRDNEKLFF; cdr3_nt: TGTGCCAGCAGTGATTTACGGGACAATGAAAAACTGTTTTTT
v_call: TRBV6-6; clone_size: once; j_call: TRBJ2-1; d_call: .; cdr3_aa: CASKQTLIGNEQFF; cdr3_nt: TGTGCCAGCAAGCAAACACTGATCGGGAATGAGCAGTTCTTC
v_call: TRBV27; clone_size: once; j_call: TRBJ1-6; d_call: .; cdr3_aa: CASSQGGGNSPLHF; cdr3_nt: TGTGCCAGCTCTCAAGGGGGGGGGAATTCACCCCTCCACTTT
v_call: TRBV7-2; clone_size: .; j_call: TRBJ1-2; d_call: .; cdr3_aa: CASSFDSYGYTF; cdr3_nt: TGTGCCAGCAGCTTCGACAGCTATGGCTACACCTTC
v_call: TRBV6-1; clone_size: .; j_call: TRBJ1-5; d_call: TRBD1; cdr3_aa: CASTERGPNQPQHF; cdr3_nt: TGTGCCAGCACCGAAAGGGGGCCCAATCAGCCCCAGCATTTT
v_call: TRBV2; clone_size: medium-sized; j_call: TRBJ1-2; d_call: .; cdr3_aa: CASSGQVSNYGYTF; cdr3_nt: TGTGCCAGCAGTGGACAGGTTTCTAACTATGGCTACACCTTC
v_call: TRBV7-9; clone_size: .; j_call: TRBJ1-2; d_call: .; cdr3_aa: CASSPPGVGYTF; cdr3_nt: TGTGCCAGCAGCCCGCCAGGGGTCGGCTACACCTTC
v_call: TRBV11-2; clone_size: few; j_call: TRBJ2-1; d_call: .; cdr3_aa: CASSLRSSAYNEQFF; cdr3_nt: TGTGCCAGCAGCTTAAGGTCTAGCGCGTACAATGAGCAGTTCTTC
v_call: TRBV27; clone_size: .; j_call: TRBJ1-2; d_call: .; cdr3_aa: CATQGTQDYGYTF; cdr3_nt: TGTGCCACCCAGGGTACTCAGGACTATGGCTACACCTTC
v_call: TRBV28; clone_size: .; j_call: TRBJ1-5; d_call: .; cdr3_aa: CASSSLPLNQPQHF; cdr3_nt: TGTGCCAGCAGCTCGCTACCCCTTAATCAGCCCCAGCATTTT
v_call: TRBV5-1; clone_size: few; j_call: TRBJ1-1; d_call: .; cdr3_aa: CASTSRGMNTEAFF; cdr3_nt: TGCGCCAGCACCTCTCGGGGGATGAACACTGAAGCTTTCTTT